This T cell receptor beta chain is drawn from a study of T-cell reconstitution after alpha-beta-depleted transplantation in children. The germline V gene encodes CDR1 MNHEY and CDR2 SMNVEV (reference sequence). V was shortened by 3 bases and J by 3 bases, with 9 bases between the two germline ends. The length of the CDR3 is 13 residues. Unique molecular identifiers were used to barcode this TCRbeta library. Each CDR3 protein gets one entry after TCRdb re-called the PCR reads with MiXCR. The profile covers some 490,000 distinct CDR3 sequences, with about 12% appearing a single time and about 5.4% taken by the ten largest. Many counts were recorded for this clonotype.

The sequence came from a human donor who donated a stem cell graft to a child with combined immunodeficiency. The sequencing used PBMCs from the stem cell graft donor, collected from the stem cell graft. The chain is built from TRBV27 and TRBJ2-7; TRBD1 might be the D (6 bases). DNA of the CDR3: TGTGCCAGCAGTTTCCAGGGGATCTACGAGCAGTACTTC. Translating it yields CASSFQGIYEQYF.